The 20 T cell receptor beta chains presented below share a single source sample, sequenced in a study of human T cells and chemical hapten exposure (dated by TCRdb to about 2021). Libraries were built with RACE. The run used a NextSeq 500. The public reads were reanalyzed by TCRdb: fastp trimming at Q25, MiXCR alignment, in-frame beta chains only. Each entry is one CDR3 protein sequence, shown with its most common DNA and genes. The sample has about 380,000 distinct CDR3 sequences on record, around 5% of them singletons. The biggest ten clones account for approximately 2.1% of the sample. In the paper's terms, the time point label means: patch test 1, 2 weeks after DPC sensitization. This specimen's treatment or condition label, interpreted: therapeutic diphenylcyclopropenone sensitization with weekly scalp DPC. The sequenced sample was whole blood, obtained in connection with sensitization to the hapten diphenylcyclopropenone (DPC). The receptor set was obtained from a woman aged 50 to 60 with alopecia areata. Some clones in this sample may be carry-over from other donors' samples.

This clonotype was picked up many times. The CDR3 region is CASSSSPGTSERETQYF. The CDR3, as DNA: TGTGCCAGCAGCTCAAGCCCGGGGACTAGCGAACGAGAGACCCAGTACTTC. This chain uses TRBV7-9 with TRBJ2-5; TRBD2 agrees at 10 bases. Per germline, CDR1 SEHNR and CDR2 FQNEAQ (reference sequence). The CDR3 has 17 amino acids. V shed 4 bases and J 4 bases; nucleotides not matched to a gene: 12.

This clonotype was observed at least ten times. The V and J genes are TRBV5-8 and TRBJ1-2; D possibly corresponds to TRBD1 (6 bases). The CDR3 totals 16 residues. Germline CDR1 SGHTS, CDR2 YDEGEE. Trimming pared 4 bases from V and 0 bases from J, leaving 16 bases between. In DNA form, the CDR3 reads TGTGCCAGCAGCCTTGGACAGCAATTCACTAACTATGGCTACACCTTC. It specifies CASSLGQQFTNYGYTF.

At least ten counts were recorded for this clonotype. V is TRBV2 and J is TRBJ1-5, with 9 bases fitting TRBD1. Germline trimming cut 4 bases from V and 5 bases from J; bases unmatched to any gene: 3. Germline values: CDR1 SNHLY, CDR2 FYNNEI. The CDR3 totals 14 residues. The CDR3 DNA reads as TGTGCCAGCAGTGCCGACAGGGGGGATCAGCCCCAGCATTTT. As protein: CASSADRGDQPQHF.

This CDR3 is CASSLNPNNEKLFF. The CDR3, as DNA: TGTGCCAGCAGCTTGAACCCGAATAATGAAAAACTGTTTTTT. The V call is TRBV5-4, the J call TRBJ1-4; D gene unclear. From germline, CDR1 is SGHNT and CDR2 YYREEE (reference sequence). The CDR3 sequence is 14 residues long. V dropped 1 base and J dropped 4 bases, with 8 bases sitting between them. The whole variable domain, remainder taken from reference TRBV5-4 and TRBJ1-4, is ETGVTQSPTHLIKTRGQQVTLRCSSQSGHNTVSWYQQALGQGPQFIFQYYREEENGRGNFPPRFSGLQFPNYSSELNVNALELDDSALYLCASSLNPNNEKLFFGSGTQLSVL.

The rearrangement uses TRBV12-3 or TRBV12-4 and TRBJ1-5; tentative D call: TRBD1 (5 bases). CDR3 length: 17 amino acids. Trimming cost V 3 bases and J 1 base, with 16 bases left between them. The CDR3 spells CASSFDSHLESNQPQHF. The CDR3 coding sequence is TGTGCCAGCAGTTTTGACAGTCACCTGGAGAGCAATCAGCCCCAGCATTTT.

This clonotype was detected many times. V gene TRBV7-9 combines with J gene TRBJ2-7, with no clear D. The CDR3 contains 15 residues. Germline V gene data show CDR1 as SEHNR and CDR2 as FQNEAQ (reference sequence). V lost 0 bases and J 2 bases, leaving 11 bases between the germline ends. The CDR3 loop reads CASSLAGQRTYEQYF. The CDR3 DNA follows: TGTGCCAGCAGCTTAGCAGGGCAAAGGACCTACGAGCAGTACTTC.

There are a few counts of this clonotype. The chain joins TRBV7-2 to TRBJ2-4, with 14 positions matching TRBD2. The CDR3 contains 18 residues. The ends lost 5 bases at V and 0 bases at J; junction bases unmatched: 6. Germline lookup yields CDR1 SGHTA and CDR2 FQGNSA. The CDR3 spells CASSQGLAGDLAKNIQYF. The CDR3 bases are TGTGCCAGCAGCCAGGGACTAGCGGGAGATTTAGCCAAAAACATTCAGTACTTC.

There are many counts of this clonotype. This chain joins TRBV28 and TRBJ2-1; 7 bases map to TRBD2. This CDR3 has 11 amino acids. Unmatched junction bases numbered 8, after V lost 6 bases and J lost 15 bases. The germline V gene encodes CDR1 MDHEN and CDR2 SYDVKM. CDR3 in DNA: TGTGCCAGCAGAGAAGCGGGAAGGGGGTTCTTC. It specifies CASREAGRGFF.

This clonotype was counted between two and nine times. J is TRBJ2-3 and V is TRBV20-1; D is unresolved. Germline V gives CDR1 DFQATT, CDR2 SNEGSKA (reference sequence). V was shortened by 3 bases and J by 2 bases, with 9 bases between the two germline ends. CDR3 length: 13 amino acids. CDR3 region: CSARPPVTDTQYF. Here the CDR3 DNA reads TGCAGTGCTAGGCCCCCAGTCACAGATACGCAGTATTTT.

This clonotype was detected ten times or more. This chain connects TRBV6-2 or TRBV6-3 to TRBJ2-2; no definite D call. The V end was cut by 6 bases, the J end by 5 bases, with 7 bases between. The germline V gene encodes CDR1 MNHEY and CDR2 SVGEGT. The CDR3 length is 12 residues. The CDR3 protein is CASSWGTGELFF. CDR3 coding DNA: TGTGCCAGCAGCTGGGGAACCGGGGAGCTGTTTTTT.

Ten or more counts support this clonotype. The V and J genes are TRBV3-1 and TRBJ2-2; 8 nucleotides line up with TRBD1. V gave up 2 bases and J gave up 3 bases; unmatched junction bases: 5. The germline V gene encodes CDR1 LGHDT and CDR2 YNNKEL (reference sequence). This CDR3 has 16 amino acids. The CDR3 spells CASSQRRQGYTGELFF. The CDR3 nucleotides are TGTGCCAGCAGCCAAAGAAGACAGGGGTACACCGGGGAGCTGTTTTTT.

This clonotype was recorded many times. The chain employs TRBV3-1 and TRBJ2-7; D is undetermined. This CDR3 spans 15 amino acids. Trimming stripped 0 bases from V and 2 bases from J, with 11 bases between. From germline, CDR1 is LGHDT and CDR2 YNNKEL (reference sequence). The CDR3 here is CASSQDLTPTYEQYF. In DNA, the CDR3 is TGTGCCAGCAGCCAAGACCTGACCCCTACCTACGAGCAGTACTTC.

This clonotype was found a few times. The V and J genes are TRBV24-1 and TRBJ2-2, with D perhaps given as TRBD1 or TRBD2 (5 bases each). Germline V gene data show CDR1 as KGHDR and CDR2 as SFDVKD. This CDR3 region has 16 residues. Trimming removed 2 bases at V and 2 bases at J, with 11 bases between. CDR3 coding DNA: TGTGCCACCAGTGATTGGGGGAGCGAAAACACCGGGGAGCTGTTTTTT. Translation gives CATSDWGSENTGELFF.

This clonotype was counted only a few times. This chain links TRBV5-5 with TRBJ2-3, with a possible D match to TRBD1 (6 bases). CDR1 is SGHKS and CDR2 is YYEKEE in the germline V gene (reference sequence). The V gene lost 3 bases and the J gene lost 0 bases, with 14 bases spanning the gap. The CDR3 extends over 16 amino acids. In DNA form, the CDR3 reads TGTGCCAGCAGCTCGCGGACAGCCTCTAGCACAGATACGCAGTATTTT. This codes for CASSSRTASSTDTQYF.

This clonotype was observed a handful of times. This chain links TRBV11-2 with TRBJ2-1; 7 nucleotides agree with TRBD2. Germline CDR1 is SGHAT and CDR2 is FQNNGV. The length of the CDR3 is 16 residues. J was trimmed by 9 bases and V by 1 base; bases with no gene match: 12. The CDR3 spells CASSLAPSGGGAEQFF. In nucleotides, the CDR3 is TGTGCCAGCAGCTTAGCCCCTAGCGGTGGAGGGGCTGAGCAGTTCTTC.

This clonotype showed up just a few times. This chain links TRBV28 with TRBJ2-5, with TRBD2 identical over 9 bases. This CDR3 is built from 17 residues. J lost 1 base, V lost 2 bases, and 8 bases had no gene match. Germline V gene sequence: CDR1 MDHEN, CDR2 SYDVKM. DNA of the CDR3: TGTGCCAGCAGTTTAGGGATTAGCGGGAGAAGCCAAGAGACCCAGTACTTC. Translated, it gives CASSLGISGRSQETQYF.

In this sample, this clonotype turned up a few times. The chain is built from TRBV12-3 or TRBV12-4 and TRBJ2-1, with 7 bases fitting TRBD2. There are 13 residues in the CDR3. Trimming cost V 4 bases and J 6 bases; bases outside gene matches: 3. The CDR3 sequence: CASSSRTSNEQFF. DNA for the CDR3: TGTGCCAGCAGTTCCCGGACTAGCAATGAGCAGTTCTTC.

The table lists this clonotype with many counts. The gene calls are TRBV6-1 and TRBJ1-1, with TRBD1 as a possible D gene (5 bases). V dropped 5 bases and J dropped 4 bases, with 14 bases sitting between them. The CDR3 has 14 residues. Germline CDR1 reads MNHNS; CDR2 reads SASEGT. The CDR3 DNA sequence: TGTGCCAGCAGTTCCGAGAGAGGGACCACTGAAGCTTTCTTT. Encoded protein: CASSSERGTTEAFF.

This clonotype occurred many times. The chain is built from TRBV13 and TRBJ1-4; 11 nucleotides align to TRBD1. The CDR3 runs to 16 residues. Germline CDR1 PRHDT, CDR2 FYEKMQ (reference sequence). J lost 3 bases, V lost 4 bases, and 4 bases had no gene match. The CDR3 loop reads CASSSGQGDANEKLFF. The DNA for the CDR3 is TGTGCCAGCAGCTCGGGACAGGGGGATGCTAATGAAAAACTGTTTTTT.

Ten or more counts support this clonotype. V and J are TRBV12-3 or TRBV12-4 and TRBJ2-2; 7 bases are shared with TRBD1. Losses at the gene ends were 6 bases for V and 0 bases for J; bases not matched to a gene: 1. The CDR3 sequence is 14 residues long. This chain's CDR3 is CASRGGTNTGELFF. The CDR3 DNA follows: TGTGCCAGCAGAGGGGGCACGAACACCGGGGAGCTGTTTTTT.